This T cell receptor beta chain appears in the sequencing data of a study of OX40 agonist ivuxolimab in advanced cancers. Overall study: The patients got ivuxolimab, which is an agonistic anti-OX40 (CD134) antibody. General study points: In the 0.1-3.0 mg/kg groups, partial responders showed among the lowest expansion. CD8+ T cells (on average) carried more expanded clones than CD4+ T cells.

Germline V gene data show CDR1 as SGHNT and CDR2 as YYREEE (reference sequence). The CDR3 totals 16 residues. V was clipped by 0 bases and J by 3 bases, with 16 bases between them. Method: immunoSEQ multiplex PCR; TCRdb's copy keeps in-frame clones and lacks some. The sample shows some 19,000 clones, about 75% of them seen only once. Systemic immunosuppression or autoimmune disease history was grounds to exclude patients. With respect to this clone: Its matching antigen is unknown.

This chain uses TRBV5-4 with TRBJ2-7; D remains unclear. The receptor was isolated from an adult with an advanced solid tumor such as melanoma, head and neck, liver or kidney cancer. The sample consisted of CD4+ or CD8+ T cells sorted from blood, taken in a trial of the OX40 agonist ivuxolimab. CDR3 sequence reads: CASSLEDGLIYYEQYF. CDR3 bases: TGTGCCAGCAGCTTGGAGGACGGATTAATCTACTACGAGCAGTACTTC.